These 26 T cell receptor beta chains were sequenced from one sample in a study of shared clonotypes between healthy human individuals. TCRdb's table, derived via immunoSEQ multiplex PCR, lists solely in-frame clones and lacks some. The repertoire holds around 430,000 clones, with about 76% as singletons. The sequencing sample was made of PBMCs. The receptors stem from a woman aged 40-49 years in good health. Some clones in this sample may be carry-over from other donors' samples.

The chain combines TRBV18 with TRBJ2-1; D is ambiguous. This CDR3 is built from 12 residues. Germline V CDR1 and CDR2: KGHSH, LQKENI. Trimming cost V 3 bases and J 10 bases, with 10 bases left between them. CDR3 bases: TGTGCCAGCTCACCGCCTAATGTGGAGCAGTTCTTC. Its protein is CASSPPNVEQFF.

This clone was counted a single time. The chain is built from TRBV11-2 and TRBJ2-3; no clear D. Trimming took off 1 base at V and 6 bases at J, with 8 bases between the two ends. The CDR3 spans 13 residues. CDR1 and CDR2 from the germline V gene are SGHAT and FQNNGV. As DNA, the CDR3 is TGTGCCAGCAGCTTAGGGAGTAGGGATACGCAGTATTTT. It codes for CASSLGSRDTQYF.

This clone occurred once. The chain couples TRBV10-3 to TRBJ2-7, with TRBD1 matching 8 bases. Germline-derived CDR1 and CDR2 are ENHRY and SYGVKD. J was trimmed by 1 base and V by 8 bases; bases with no gene match: 7. CDR3 size: 14 residues. The CDR3 is CAIGERQGSYEQYF. DNA for the CDR3: TGTGCCATCGGGGAGAGACAGGGGTCCTACGAGCAGTACTTC.

This clone was seen at least ten times. The J gene is TRBJ1-3, the V gene TRBV2, with D tentatively TRBD1 (5 bases). Germline V CDR1 and CDR2: SNHLY, FYNNEI. V was clipped by 6 bases and J by 4 bases, with 10 bases between them. The CDR3 loop spans 13 amino acids. CDR3 bases: TGTGCCAGCAGAGGGGCTCCCGGAAACACCATATATTTT. Translation gives CASRGAPGNTIYF.

This chain uses TRBV5-4 with TRBJ2-3; 13 nucleotides line up with TRBD2. CDR3 length equals 15 residues. V dropped 5 bases and J dropped 5; count of bases not matched to a gene: 5. Per the germline V gene, CDR1 is SGHNT and CDR2 is YYREEE (reference sequence). The CDR3 region is CASRLAGGLRDTQYF. In DNA form, the CDR3 reads TGTGCCAGCAGACTAGCGGGAGGGCTGAGAGATACGCAGTATTTT.

This clone was seen only a few times. The sample has other DNA sequences that encode this CDR3 too. This chain connects TRBV11-2 to TRBJ2-1; D is undetermined. Looked up from germline, CDR1 is SGHAT and CDR2 is FQNNGV. This CDR3 is built from 11 residues. The V gene lost 5 bases and the J gene lost 4 bases, with 3 bases spanning the gap. CDR3 amino acids: CASSPYNEQFF. DNA for the CDR3: TGTGCCAGCAGCCCGTACAATGAGCAGTTCTTC. The variable domain in full, with the rest retrieved from reference TRBV11-2 and TRBJ2-1, is EAGVAQSPRYKIIEKRQSVAFWCNPISGHATLYWYQQILGQGPKLLIQFQNNGVVDDSQLPKDRFSAERLKGVDSTLKIQPAKLEDSAVYLCASSPYNEQFFGPGTRLTVL.

This clone was found once. The chain has TRBV28 and TRBJ2-1; D call uncertain. Trimming took off 5 bases at V and 4 bases at J, with 12 bases between the two ends. CDR1 and CDR2 from the germline V gene are MDHEN and SYDVKM. The length of the CDR3 is 14 residues. In DNA, the CDR3 is TGTGCCAGCAGTCGTTCGCTGGATTACAATGAGCAGTTCTTC. It is translated as CASSRSLDYNEQFF.

This chain uses TRBV29-1 with TRBJ1-3, with a possible D match to TRBD1 (5 bases). The V end was cut by 4 bases, the J end by 7 bases, with 17 bases between. Germline CDR1 SQVTM, CDR2 ANQGSEA. This CDR3 has 14 residues. This chain's CDR3 is CSVVGDSARNTIYF. DNA for the CDR3: TGCAGCGTTGTTGGGGACTCTGCTCGCAACACCATATATTTT.

The J gene is TRBJ2-1, the V gene TRBV11-2, with TRBD1 matching 10 bases. The CDR3 is made up of 15 amino acids. The V gene end was trimmed by 0 bases and the J gene end by 6 bases; junction bases not matched to a gene: 2. Germline lookup yields CDR1 SGHAT and CDR2 FQNNGV. This chain's CDR3 is CASSLDRTGGNEQFF. CDR3 DNA: TGTGCCAGCAGCTTAGATCGGACAGGGGGCAATGAGCAGTTCTTC.

This clone has more than one count but fewer than ten. The chain is built from TRBV2 and TRBJ2-3; 7 positions agree with TRBD2. V lost 4 bases, J lost 10 bases, and 5 bases stayed unmatched. In germline, CDR1 is SNHLY, CDR2 FYNNEI. The CDR3 covers 12 residues. CDR3 protein: CASSASGGSQYF. The CDR3 DNA reads as TGTGCCAGCAGTGCCTCGGGGGGATCGCAGTATTTT.

The table lists this clone with a few counts. The chain links TRBV19 to TRBJ1-6; TRBD1 matches 7 bases. V lost 6 bases and J lost 6; bases outside the gene matches: 5. CDR1 and CDR2 (germline): LNHDA, SQIVND (reference sequence). CDR3 length: 14 amino acids. The CDR3 nucleotides read TGTGCCAGTAGCAGGCGGGACAGTAATTCACCCCTCCACTTT. It translates to CASSRRDSNSPLHF.

The genes are TRBV5-6 and TRBJ2-7; 10 nucleotides agree with TRBD1. Germline lookup yields CDR1 SGHDT and CDR2 YYEEEE. V lost 0 bases and J lost 4; bases outside the gene matches: 4. The length of the CDR3 is 15 residues. CDR3 nucleotide sequence: TGTGCCAGCAGCTTGGCACCGGGACAGGGGTACGAGCAGTACTTC. This sequence encodes CASSLAPGQGYEQYF. Combining the CDR3 with reference TRBV5-6 and TRBJ2-7 gives the whole variable domain DAGVTQSPTHLIKTRGQQVTLRCSPKSGHDTVSWYQQALGQGPQFIFQYYEEEERQRGNFPDRFSGHQFPNYSSELNVNALLLGDSALYLCASSLAPGQGYEQYFGPGTRLTVT.

The rearrangement uses TRBV5-1 and TRBJ2-3; D might be TRBD2 (6 bases). V lost 4 bases to trimming and J lost 3 bases, with 6 bases between them. The CDR3 is 12 amino acids. Germline-derived CDR1 and CDR2 are SGHRS and YFSETQ. CDR3 amino acids: CASSSGTDTQYF. The CDR3, as DNA: TGCGCCAGCAGCAGCGGGACAGATACGCAGTATTTT.

The genes are TRBV27 and TRBJ2-3; 7 nucleotides match TRBD2. Germline CDR1 MNHEY, CDR2 SMNVEV (reference sequence). V dropped 6 bases and J dropped 6; count of bases not matched to a gene: 15. The CDR3 spans 16 residues. CDR3 nucleotides: TGTGCCAGCAGCTCCGAGATGGGCGGGAGAGTGGATACGCAGTATTTT. Its protein is CASSSEMGGRVDTQYF.

The chain employs TRBV27 and TRBJ2-7; D is unclear. The CDR3 totals 15 residues. Germline-derived CDR1 and CDR2 are MNHEY and SMNVEV (reference sequence). Trimming removed 5 bases at V and 3 bases at J, with 17 bases between. CDR3 residues: CASSRSPGAYYEQYF. In nucleotides, the CDR3 is TGTGCCAGCAGTCGTTCCCCGGGTGCCTACTACGAGCAGTACTTC.

The V call is TRBV25-1, the J call TRBJ2-1; D is unresolved. V was cut by 1 base and J by 2 bases, with 12 bases left in between. The CDR3 is 16 residues long. Germline CDR1 and CDR2: MGHDK and SYGVNS. CDR3: CASSEFSGRTYNEQFF. The DNA for the CDR3 is TGTGCCAGCAGTGAATTTTCGGGCAGGACCTACAATGAGCAGTTCTTC.

This clone was picked up a small number of times. The rearrangement joins TRBV27 to TRBJ1-4; possibly TRBD1 for D (6 bases). This CDR3 region has 15 residues. Germline V gene lookup returns CDR1 MNHEY and CDR2 SMNVEV (reference sequence). The V end was cut by 5 bases, the J end by 3 bases, with 13 bases between. CDR3 in amino acids: CASSPRGWSNEKLFF. CDR3 DNA: TGTGCCAGCAGTCCGAGGGGGTGGTCTAATGAAAAACTGTTTTTT.

This chain links TRBV4-1 with TRBJ1-3; D remains unclear. The germline gives CDR1 MGHRA, CDR2 YSYEKL. CDR3 length equals 15 residues. The germline V and J ends were trimmed by 6 bases and 3 bases, with 15 bases remaining between them. CDR3 loop: CASSPRNYLGNTIYF. The CDR3 nucleotides read TGCGCCAGCAGTCCAAGGAACTACCTTGGAAACACCATATATTTT.

The rearrangement joins TRBV7-2 to TRBJ2-7; 10 nucleotides line up with TRBD2. J gave up 4 bases and V 2 bases, and 5 bases lay outside the gene matches. This CDR3 contains 15 residues. Germline V gives CDR1 SGHTA, CDR2 FQGNSA. The CDR3 DNA sequence: TGTGCCAGCAGCTTAAGTCCTAGCGGGAGTTACGAGCAGTACTTC. Encoded protein: CASSLSPSGSYEQYF.

The chain recombines TRBV28 with TRBJ2-5, with D possibly matching TRBD2 (5 bases). The CDR3 covers 12 residues. Germline V gene sequence: CDR1 MDHEN, CDR2 SYDVKM. The V gene lost 7 bases and the J gene lost 5 bases, with 11 bases spanning the gap. The CDR3 region has the DNA TGTGCCAGCACGGTGAGGAGGGAGACCCAGTACTTC. Translation: CASTVRRETQYF.

This chain joins TRBV30 and TRBJ1-5; D gene unclear. Germline V gene lookup returns CDR1 GTSNPN and CDR2 SVGIG (reference sequence). Trimming shortened V by 0 bases and J by 11 bases, and 11 bases separated the two germline ends. CDR3 length: 12 residues. The chain's CDR3 is CAWSVREGTQHF. CDR3 in DNA: TGTGCCTGGAGTGTACGGGAGGGAACCCAGCATTTT. Full variable domain (outside the CDR3, taken from reference TRBV30 and TRBJ1-5): SQTIHQWPATLVQPVGSPLSLECTVEGTSNPNLYWYRQAAGRGLQLLFYSVGIGQISSEVPQNLSASRPQDRQFILSSKKLLLSDSGFYLCAWSVREGTQHFGDGTRLSIL.

The rearrangement links TRBV13 to TRBJ1-1; no clear D. This CDR3 contains 14 residues. Germline values: CDR1 PRHDT, CDR2 FYEKMQ (reference sequence). The V and J ends lost 5 bases and 3 bases respectively, with 13 bases between them. The CDR3 protein is CASSPPGSDTEAFF. The CDR3 DNA follows: TGTGCCAGCAGCCCGCCGGGGAGCGACACTGAAGCTTTCTTT. Using reference TRBV13 and TRBJ1-1 for the parts outside the CDR3, the full variable domain is AAGVIQSPRHLIKEKRETATLKCYPIPRHDTVYWYQQGPGQDPQFLISFYEKMQSDKGSIPDRFSAQQFSDYHSELNMSSLELGDSALYFCASSPPGSDTEAFFGQGTRLTVV.

The chain uses TRBV6-1 and TRBJ2-3; TRBD2 agrees at 11 bases. Germline CDR1 and CDR2: MNHNS and SASEGT. This CDR3 contains 20 residues. Losses at the gene ends were 2 bases for V and 0 bases for J; bases not matched to a gene: 13. Written as DNA, the CDR3 is TGTGCCAGCAGTGAATGGACTAGCGGGTCCGATATCCCTAGCACAGATACGCAGTATTTT. Translated, it gives CASSEWTSGSDIPSTDTQYF.

V usage is TRBV6-5 and J usage is TRBJ2-7, with TRBD1 matching over 11 bases. Germline V gene lookup returns CDR1 MNHEY and CDR2 SVGAGI. The CDR3 consists of 16 residues. The junction had 8 bases not matched to a gene; V was cut back by 4 bases and J by 3 bases. DNA of the CDR3: TGTGCCAGCAGTTCTCCCGGGACAGGGGGTATCTACGAGCAGTACTTC. Translation gives CASSSPGTGGIYEQYF.

The chain couples TRBV11-3 to TRBJ2-7; D is possibly TRBD1 or TRBD2 (6 bases each). Trimming removed 5 bases at V and 5 bases at J, with 16 bases between. This CDR3 is built from 14 residues. The germline gives CDR1 SGHNT, CDR2 YENEEA. The CDR3: CASSPAFGGDEQYF. Here the CDR3 DNA reads TGTGCCAGCAGCCCAGCTTTCGGGGGCGACGAGCAGTACTTC.

The chain has TRBV5-4 and TRBJ1-1; D uncertain. The germline CDR1 and CDR2 sequences are SGHNT and YYREEE (reference sequence). The germline V and J ends were trimmed by 5 bases and 1 base, with 9 bases remaining between them. The CDR3 has 13 residues. CDR3 loop: CASSTDKNTEAFF. CDR3 sequence (DNA): TGTGCCAGCAGTACTGATAAGAACACTGAAGCTTTCTTT. Drawing the rest from reference TRBV5-4 and TRBJ1-1, the complete variable domain is ETGVTQSPTHLIKTRGQQVTLRCSSQSGHNTVSWYQQALGQGPQFIFQYYREEENGRGNFPPRFSGLQFPNYSSELNVNALELDDSALYLCASSTDKNTEAFFGQGTRLTVV.